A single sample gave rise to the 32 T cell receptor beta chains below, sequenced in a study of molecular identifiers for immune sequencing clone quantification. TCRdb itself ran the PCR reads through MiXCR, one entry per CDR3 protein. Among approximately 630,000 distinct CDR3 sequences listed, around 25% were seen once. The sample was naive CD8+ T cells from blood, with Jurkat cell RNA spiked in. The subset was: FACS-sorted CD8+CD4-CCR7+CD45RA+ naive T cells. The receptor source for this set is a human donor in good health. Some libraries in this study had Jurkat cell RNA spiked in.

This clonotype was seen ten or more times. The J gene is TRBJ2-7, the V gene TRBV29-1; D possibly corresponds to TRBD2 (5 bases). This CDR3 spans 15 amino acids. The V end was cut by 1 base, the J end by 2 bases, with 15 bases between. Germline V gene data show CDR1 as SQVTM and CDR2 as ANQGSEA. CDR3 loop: CSVEGSSDGAYEQYF. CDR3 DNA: TGCAGCGTTGAAGGTAGTAGCGATGGGGCCTACGAGCAGTACTTC.

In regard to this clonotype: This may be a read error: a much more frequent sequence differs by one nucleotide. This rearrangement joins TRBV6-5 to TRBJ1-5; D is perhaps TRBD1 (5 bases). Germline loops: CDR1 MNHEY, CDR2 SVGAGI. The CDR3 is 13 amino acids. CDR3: CASSYGANQPRHF. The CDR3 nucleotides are TGTGCCAGCAGTTACGGGGCCAATCAGCCCCGGCATTTT.

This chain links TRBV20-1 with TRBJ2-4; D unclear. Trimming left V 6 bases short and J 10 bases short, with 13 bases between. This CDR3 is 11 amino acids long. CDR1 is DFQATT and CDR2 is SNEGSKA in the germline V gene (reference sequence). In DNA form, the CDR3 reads TGCAGTGCAAAAGACATCGTAATTCAGTACTTC. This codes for CSAKDIVIQYF.

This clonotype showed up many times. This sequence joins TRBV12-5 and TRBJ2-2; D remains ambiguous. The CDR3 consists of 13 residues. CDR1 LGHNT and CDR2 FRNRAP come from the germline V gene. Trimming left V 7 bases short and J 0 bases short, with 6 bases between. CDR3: CASEDANTGELFF. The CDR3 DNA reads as TGTGCTAGTGAGGACGCGAACACCGGGGAGCTGTTTTTT.

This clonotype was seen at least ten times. The CDR3: CARVPGPENQPQHF. The CDR3, as DNA: TGTGCCCGCGTACCGGGACCAGAGAATCAGCCCCAGCATTTT. This chain links TRBV25-1 with TRBJ1-5; possibly TRBD1 for D (5 bases). Germline loops: CDR1 MGHDK, CDR2 SYGVNS. This CDR3 region has 14 residues. Trimming cost V 11 bases and J 4 bases, with 18 bases left between them. Using reference TRBV25-1 and TRBJ1-5 for the parts outside the CDR3, the full variable domain is EADIYQTPRYLVIGTGKKITLECSQTMGHDKMYWYQQDPGMELHLIHYSYGVNSTEKGDLSSESTVSRIRTEHFPLTLESARPSHTSQYLCARVPGPENQPQHFGDGTRLSIL.

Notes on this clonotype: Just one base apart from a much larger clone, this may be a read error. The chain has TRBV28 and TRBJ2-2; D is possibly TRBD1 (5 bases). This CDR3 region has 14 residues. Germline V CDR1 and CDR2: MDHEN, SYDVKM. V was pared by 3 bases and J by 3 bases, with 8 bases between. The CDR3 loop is CASSFVGDTGELFF. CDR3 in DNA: TGTGCCAGCAGTTTTGTAGGGGACACCGGGGAGCTGTTTTTT.

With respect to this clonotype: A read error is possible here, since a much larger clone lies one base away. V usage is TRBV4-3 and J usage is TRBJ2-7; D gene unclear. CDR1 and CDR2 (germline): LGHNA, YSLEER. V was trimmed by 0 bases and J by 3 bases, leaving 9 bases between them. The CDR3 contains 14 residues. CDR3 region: CASSQDIGGYEQYF. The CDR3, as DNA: TGCGCCAGCAGCCAAGATATAGGCGGCTACGAGCAGTACTTC.

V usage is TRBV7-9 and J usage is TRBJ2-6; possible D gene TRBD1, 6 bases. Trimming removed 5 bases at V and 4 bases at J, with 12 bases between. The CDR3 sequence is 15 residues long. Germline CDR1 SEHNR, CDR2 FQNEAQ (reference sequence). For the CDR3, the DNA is TGTGCCAGCAGCCCACAGGGAGCCGGGGCCAACGTCCTGACTTTC. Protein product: CASSPQGAGANVLTF.

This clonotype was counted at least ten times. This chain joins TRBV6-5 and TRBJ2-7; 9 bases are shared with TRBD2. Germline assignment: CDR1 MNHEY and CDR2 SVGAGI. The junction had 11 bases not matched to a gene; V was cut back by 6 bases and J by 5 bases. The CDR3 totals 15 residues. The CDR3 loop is CASSISGGGRNEQYF. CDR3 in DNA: TGTGCCAGCAGCATTAGCGGGGGAGGGAGGAACGAGCAGTACTTC.

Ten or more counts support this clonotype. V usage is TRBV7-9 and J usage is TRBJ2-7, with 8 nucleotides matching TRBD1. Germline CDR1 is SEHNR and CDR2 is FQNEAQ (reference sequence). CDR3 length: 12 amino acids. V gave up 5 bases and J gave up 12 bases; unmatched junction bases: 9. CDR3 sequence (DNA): TGTGCCAGCAGCACAGGTTCGGGGACAGGGTACTTC. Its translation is CASSTGSGTGYF.

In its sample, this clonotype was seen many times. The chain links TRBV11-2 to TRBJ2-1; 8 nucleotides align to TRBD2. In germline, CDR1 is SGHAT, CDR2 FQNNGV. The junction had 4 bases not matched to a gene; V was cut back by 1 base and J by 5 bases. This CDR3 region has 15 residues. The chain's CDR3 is CASSLGAGANNEQFF. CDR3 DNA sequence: TGTGCCAGCAGCTTAGGAGCGGGAGCTAACAATGAGCAGTTCTTC.

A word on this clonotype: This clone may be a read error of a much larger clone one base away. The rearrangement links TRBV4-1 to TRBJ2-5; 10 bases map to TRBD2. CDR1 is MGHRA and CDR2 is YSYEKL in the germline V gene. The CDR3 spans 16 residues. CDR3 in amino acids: CASSQEGLAGEEPQYF. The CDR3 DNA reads TGCGCCAGCAGCCAAGAGGGTCTAGCGGGGGAAGAGCCCCAGTACTTC.

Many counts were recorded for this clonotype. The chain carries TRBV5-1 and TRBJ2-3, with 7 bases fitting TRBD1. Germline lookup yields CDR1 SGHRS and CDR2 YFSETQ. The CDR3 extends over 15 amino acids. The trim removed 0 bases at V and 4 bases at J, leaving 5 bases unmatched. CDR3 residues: CASSLVEGAADTQYF. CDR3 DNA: TGCGCCAGCAGCTTGGTCGAGGGGGCGGCAGATACGCAGTATTTT.

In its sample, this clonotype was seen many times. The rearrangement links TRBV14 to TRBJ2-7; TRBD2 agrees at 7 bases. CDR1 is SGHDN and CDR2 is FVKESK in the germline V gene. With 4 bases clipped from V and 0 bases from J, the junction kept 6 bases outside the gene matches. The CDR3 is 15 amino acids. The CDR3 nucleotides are TGTGCCAGCAGCCTGTTGGCGGGAGCCTCCTACGAGCAGTACTTC. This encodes CASSLLAGASYEQYF.

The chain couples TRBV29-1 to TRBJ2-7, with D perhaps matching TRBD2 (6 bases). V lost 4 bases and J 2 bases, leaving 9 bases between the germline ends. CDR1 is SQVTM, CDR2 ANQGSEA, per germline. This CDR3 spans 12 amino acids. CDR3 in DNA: TGCAGCGTTGTAGCGGACACCTACGAGCAGTACTTC. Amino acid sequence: CSVVADTYEQYF.

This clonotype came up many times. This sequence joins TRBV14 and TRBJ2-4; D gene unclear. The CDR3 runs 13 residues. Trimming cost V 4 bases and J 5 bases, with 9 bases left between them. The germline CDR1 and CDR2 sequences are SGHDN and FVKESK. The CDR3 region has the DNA TGTGCCAGCAGCCCCCCCCTTCAAAACATTCAGTACTTC. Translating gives CASSPPLQNIQYF.

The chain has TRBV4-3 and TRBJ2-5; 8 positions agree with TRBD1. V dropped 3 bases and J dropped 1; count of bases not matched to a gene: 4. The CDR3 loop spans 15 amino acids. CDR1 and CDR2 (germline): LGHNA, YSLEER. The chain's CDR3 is CASSQATGVQETQYF. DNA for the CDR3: TGCGCCAGCAGCCAGGCGACAGGGGTCCAAGAGACCCAGTACTTC.

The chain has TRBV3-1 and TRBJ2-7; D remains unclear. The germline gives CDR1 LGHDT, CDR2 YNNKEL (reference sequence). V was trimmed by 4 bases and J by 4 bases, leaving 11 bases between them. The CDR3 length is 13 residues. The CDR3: CASSPKEKYEQYF. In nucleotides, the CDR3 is TGTGCCAGCAGCCCAAAAGAGAAATACGAGCAGTACTTC.

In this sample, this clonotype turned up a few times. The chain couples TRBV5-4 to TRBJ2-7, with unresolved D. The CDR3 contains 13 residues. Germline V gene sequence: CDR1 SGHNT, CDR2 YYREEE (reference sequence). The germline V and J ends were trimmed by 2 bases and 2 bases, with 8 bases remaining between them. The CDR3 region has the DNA TGTGCCAGCAGCTTCGACCGGACCTACGAGCAGTACTTC. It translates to CASSFDRTYEQYF.

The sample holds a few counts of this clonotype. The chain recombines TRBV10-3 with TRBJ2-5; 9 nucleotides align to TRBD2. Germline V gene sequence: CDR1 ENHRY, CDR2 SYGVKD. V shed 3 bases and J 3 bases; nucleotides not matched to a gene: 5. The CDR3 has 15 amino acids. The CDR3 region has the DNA TGTGCCATCAGTGAAGGCGCTAGCGGGAAAGAGACCCAGTACTTC. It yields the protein CAISEGASGKETQYF.

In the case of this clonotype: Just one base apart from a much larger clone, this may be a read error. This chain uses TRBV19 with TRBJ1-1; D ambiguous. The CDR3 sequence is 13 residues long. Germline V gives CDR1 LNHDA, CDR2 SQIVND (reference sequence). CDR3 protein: CASTPGVNTEASF. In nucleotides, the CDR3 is TGTGCCAGTACTCCTGGGGTAAACACTGAAGCTTCCTTT.

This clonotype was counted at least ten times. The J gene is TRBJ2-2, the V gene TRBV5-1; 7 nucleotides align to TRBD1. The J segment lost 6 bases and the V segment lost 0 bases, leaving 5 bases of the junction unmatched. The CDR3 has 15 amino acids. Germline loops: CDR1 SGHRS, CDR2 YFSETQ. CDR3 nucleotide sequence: TGCGCCAGCAGCTTGGACAGGGGCTATTCCGGGGAGCTGTTTTTT. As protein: CASSLDRGYSGELFF.

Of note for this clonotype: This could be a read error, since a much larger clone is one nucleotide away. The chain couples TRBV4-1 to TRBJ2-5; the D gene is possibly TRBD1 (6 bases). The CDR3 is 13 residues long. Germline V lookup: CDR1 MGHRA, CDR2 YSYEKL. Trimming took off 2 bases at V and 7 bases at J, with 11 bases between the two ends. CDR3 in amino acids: CASSQTGLGTQYF. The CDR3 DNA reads TGCGCCAGCAGCCAAACAGGGTTAGGGACCCAGTACTTC.

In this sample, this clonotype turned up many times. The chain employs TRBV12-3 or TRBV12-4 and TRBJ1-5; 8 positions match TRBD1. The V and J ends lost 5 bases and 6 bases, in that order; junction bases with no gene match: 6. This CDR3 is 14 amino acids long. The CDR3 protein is CASSAGQGTQPQHF. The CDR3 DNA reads TGTGCCAGCAGTGCCGGACAGGGAACTCAGCCCCAGCATTTT.

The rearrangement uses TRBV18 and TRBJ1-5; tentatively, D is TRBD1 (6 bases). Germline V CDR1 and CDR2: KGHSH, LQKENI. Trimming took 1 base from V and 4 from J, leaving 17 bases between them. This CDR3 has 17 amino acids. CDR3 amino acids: CASSPHPGENWNQPQHF. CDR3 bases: TGTGCCAGCTCACCACATCCAGGGGAAAATTGGAATCAGCCCCAGCATTTT.

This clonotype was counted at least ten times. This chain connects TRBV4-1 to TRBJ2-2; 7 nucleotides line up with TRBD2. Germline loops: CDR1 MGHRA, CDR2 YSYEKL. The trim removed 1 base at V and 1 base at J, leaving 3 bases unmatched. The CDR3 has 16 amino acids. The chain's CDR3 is CASSQGLAQNTGELFF. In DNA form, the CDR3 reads TGCGCCAGCAGCCAAGGACTAGCACAGAACACCGGGGAGCTGTTTTTT.

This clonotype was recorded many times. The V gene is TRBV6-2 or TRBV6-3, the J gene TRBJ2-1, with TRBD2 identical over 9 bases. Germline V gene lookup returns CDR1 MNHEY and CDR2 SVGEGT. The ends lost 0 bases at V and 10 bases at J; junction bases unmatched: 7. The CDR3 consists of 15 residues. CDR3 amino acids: CASSYSLAGYGEQFF. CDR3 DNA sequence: TGTGCCAGCAGTTACTCGCTAGCGGGGTACGGGGAGCAGTTCTTC.

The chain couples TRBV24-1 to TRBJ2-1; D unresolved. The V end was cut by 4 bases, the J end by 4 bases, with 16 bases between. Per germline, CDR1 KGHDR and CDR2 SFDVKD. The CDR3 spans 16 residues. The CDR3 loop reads CATSEAGEDPYNEQFF. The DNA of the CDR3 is TGTGCCACCAGTGAGGCCGGCGAGGACCCGTACAATGAGCAGTTCTTC.

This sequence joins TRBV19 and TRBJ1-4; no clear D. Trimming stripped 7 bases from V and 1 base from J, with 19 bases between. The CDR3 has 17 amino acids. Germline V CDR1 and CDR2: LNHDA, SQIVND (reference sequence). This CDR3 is CASTYDMGLGTNEKLFF. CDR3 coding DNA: TGTGCCAGTACCTACGACATGGGTTTGGGAACTAATGAAAAACTGTTTTTT.

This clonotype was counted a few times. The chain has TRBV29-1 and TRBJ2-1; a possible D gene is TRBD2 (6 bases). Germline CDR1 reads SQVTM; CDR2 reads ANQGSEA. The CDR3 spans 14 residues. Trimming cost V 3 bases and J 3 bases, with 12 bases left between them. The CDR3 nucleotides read TGCAGCGTTGATGGCGGGACCTTCTACAATGAGCAGTTCTTC. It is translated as CSVDGGTFYNEQFF.

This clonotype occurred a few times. The CDR3 protein is CASSQGTGDVDTEAFF. CDR3 coding DNA: TGCGCCAGCAGCCAGGGGACAGGGGACGTCGACACTGAAGCTTTCTTT. V gene TRBV4-1 combines with J gene TRBJ1-1; 10 bases fit TRBD1. V lost 3 bases and J lost 3; bases outside the gene matches: 7. CDR1 MGHRA and CDR2 YSYEKL come from the germline V gene. The CDR3 runs to 16 residues.

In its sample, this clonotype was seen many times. Here the CDR3 reads CASSPQGAGEKLFF. In DNA form, the CDR3 reads TGTGCCAGCAGTCCCCAGGGGGCCGGTGAAAAACTGTTTTTT. The V and J genes are TRBV27 and TRBJ1-4, with 8 bases identical to TRBD1. The junction had 6 bases not matched to a gene; V was cut back by 5 bases and J by 7 bases. CDR1 is MNHEY and CDR2 is SMNVEV in the germline V gene (reference sequence). The CDR3 contains 14 residues.